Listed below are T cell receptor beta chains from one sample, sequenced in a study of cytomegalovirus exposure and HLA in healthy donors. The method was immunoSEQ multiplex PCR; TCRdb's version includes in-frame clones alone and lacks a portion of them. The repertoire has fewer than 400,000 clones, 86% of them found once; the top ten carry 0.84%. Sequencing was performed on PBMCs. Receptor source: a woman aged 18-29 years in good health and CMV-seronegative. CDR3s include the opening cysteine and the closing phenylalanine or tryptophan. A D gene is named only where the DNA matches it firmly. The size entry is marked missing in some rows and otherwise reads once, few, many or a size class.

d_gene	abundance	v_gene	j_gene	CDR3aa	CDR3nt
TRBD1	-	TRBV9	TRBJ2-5	CASSGDRGALTQYF	TGTGCCAGCAGCGGGGACAGGGGGGCCCTGACCCAGTACTTC
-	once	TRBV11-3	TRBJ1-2	CASSAQYGGRGGYTF	TGTGCCAGCAGCGCTCAATATGGGGGCCGGGGCGGCTACACCTTC
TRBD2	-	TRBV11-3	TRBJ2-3	CASSSRSLAGREDTQYF	TGTGCCAGCAGCTCCCGAAGCTTAGCGGGCCGGGAAGATACGCAGTATTTT
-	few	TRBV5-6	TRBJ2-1	CASSLDIYPYNEQFF	TGTGCCAGCAGCTTAGACATTTACCCCTACAATGAGCAGTTCTTC
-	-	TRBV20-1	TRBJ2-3	CSAPFRDTQYF	TGCAGTGCCCCTTTTCGAGATACGCAGTATTTT
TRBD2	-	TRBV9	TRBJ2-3	CASSVGPLLAGVGDTQYF	TGTGCCAGCAGCGTAGGTCCTTTACTAGCGGGAGTTGGAGATACGCAGTATTTT
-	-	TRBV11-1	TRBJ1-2	CASSFESQGSGGYTF	TGTGCCAGCAGCTTTGAGAGCCAGGGGTCCGGAGGCTACACCTTC
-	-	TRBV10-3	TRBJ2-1	CAISPTSANEQFF	TGTGCCATCAGTCCGACTAGTGCGAATGAGCAGTTCTTC
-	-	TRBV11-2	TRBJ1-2	CASSTNLGGGFYGYTF	TGTGCCAGCAGTACCAATCTGGGTGGGGGGTTCTATGGCTACACCTTC
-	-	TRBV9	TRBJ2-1	CASSVVGAYNEQFF	TGTGCCAGCAGCGTAGTCGGGGCCTACAATGAGCAGTTCTTC
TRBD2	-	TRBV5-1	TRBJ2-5	CASSLRGEGEETQYF	TGCGCCAGCAGCTTGCGGGGGGAGGGAGAAGAGACCCAGTACTTC
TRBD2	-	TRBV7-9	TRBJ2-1	CASSTLPGLAIDEQFF	TGTGCCAGCAGCACATTACCGGGACTAGCCATTGATGAGCAGTTCTTC
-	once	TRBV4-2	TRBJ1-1	CASSRGLGVNTEAFF	TGTGCCAGCTCCCGAGGCCTGGGTGTGAACACTGAAGCTTTCTTT
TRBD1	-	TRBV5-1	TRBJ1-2	CASSFPLGRGPNYGYTF	TGCGCCAGCAGCTTCCCCCTGGGCAGGGGGCCGAACTATGGCTACACCTTC
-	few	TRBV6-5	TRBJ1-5	CASSAGQSNQPQHF	TGTGCCAGCAGTGCAGGACAGAGCAATCAGCCCCAGCATTTT
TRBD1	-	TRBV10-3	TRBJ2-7	CAISGRDSYEQYF	TGTGCCATCAGTGGCCGGGACAGCTACGAGCAGTACTTC
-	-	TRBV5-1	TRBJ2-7	CASSLGGPIPYSYEQYF	TGCGCCAGCAGCTTGGGGGGCCCCATACCGTACTCCTACGAGCAGTACTTC
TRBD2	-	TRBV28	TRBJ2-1	CASTPGLAGNNEQFF	TGTGCCAGCACCCCGGGACTAGCGGGGAACAATGAGCAGTTCTTC